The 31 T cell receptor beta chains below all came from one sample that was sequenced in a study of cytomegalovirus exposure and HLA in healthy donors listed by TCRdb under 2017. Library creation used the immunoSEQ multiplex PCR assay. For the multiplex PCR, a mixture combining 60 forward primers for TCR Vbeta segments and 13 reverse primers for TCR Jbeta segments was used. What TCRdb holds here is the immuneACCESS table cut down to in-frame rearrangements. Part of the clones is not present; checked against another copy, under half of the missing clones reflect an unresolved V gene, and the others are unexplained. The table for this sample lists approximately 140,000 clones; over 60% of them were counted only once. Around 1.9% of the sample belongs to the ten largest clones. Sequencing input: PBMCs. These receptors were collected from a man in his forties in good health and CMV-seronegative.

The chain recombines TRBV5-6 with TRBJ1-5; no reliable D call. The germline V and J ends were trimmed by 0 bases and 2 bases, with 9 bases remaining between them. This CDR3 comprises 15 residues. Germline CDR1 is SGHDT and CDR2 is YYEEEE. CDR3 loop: CASSLAAGGNQPQHF. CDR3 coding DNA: TGTGCCAGCAGCTTGGCGGCAGGTGGCAATCAGCCCCAGCATTTT.

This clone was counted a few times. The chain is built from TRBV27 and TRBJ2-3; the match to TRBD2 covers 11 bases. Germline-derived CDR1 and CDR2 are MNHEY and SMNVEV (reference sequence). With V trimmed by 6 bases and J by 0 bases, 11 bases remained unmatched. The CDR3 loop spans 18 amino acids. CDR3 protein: CASSPLAGGDTSTDTQYF. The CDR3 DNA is TGTGCCAGCAGCCCCCTAGCGGGAGGAGATACTAGCACAGATACGCAGTATTTT.

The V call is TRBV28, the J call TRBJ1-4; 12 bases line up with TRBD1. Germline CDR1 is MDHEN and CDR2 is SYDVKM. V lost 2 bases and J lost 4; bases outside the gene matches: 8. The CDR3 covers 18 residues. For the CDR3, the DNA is TGTGCCAGCAGTTTAGGGTGGGACAGGGGGCTCAGTAATGAAAAACTGTTTTTT. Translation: CASSLGWDRGLSNEKLFF.

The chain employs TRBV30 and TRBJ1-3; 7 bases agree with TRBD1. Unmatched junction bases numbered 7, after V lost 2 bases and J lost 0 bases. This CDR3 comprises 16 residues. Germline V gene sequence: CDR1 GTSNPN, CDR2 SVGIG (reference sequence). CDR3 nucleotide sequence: TGTGCCTGGAGTTTCCGGACAGGCTTCTCTGGAAACACCATATATTTT. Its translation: CAWSFRTGFSGNTIYF.

This CDR3 is CASSSYRTGEPSGNTIYF. The CDR3 DNA sequence: TGTGCCAGCAGCTCTTACAGGACAGGGGAGCCCTCTGGAAACACCATATATTTT. The chain has TRBV5-6 and TRBJ1-3, with TRBD1 identical over 9 bases. V was clipped by 3 bases and J by 0 bases; unmatched bases: 10. CDR3 length: 18 residues. Germline values: CDR1 SGHDT, CDR2 YYEEEE.

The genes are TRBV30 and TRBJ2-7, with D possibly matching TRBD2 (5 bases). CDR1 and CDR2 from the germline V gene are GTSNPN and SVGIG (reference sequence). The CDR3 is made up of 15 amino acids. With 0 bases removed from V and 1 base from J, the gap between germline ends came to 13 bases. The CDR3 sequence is CAWSVGLPGSYEQYF. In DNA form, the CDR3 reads TGTGCCTGGAGTGTAGGACTCCCCGGATCCTACGAGCAGTACTTC.

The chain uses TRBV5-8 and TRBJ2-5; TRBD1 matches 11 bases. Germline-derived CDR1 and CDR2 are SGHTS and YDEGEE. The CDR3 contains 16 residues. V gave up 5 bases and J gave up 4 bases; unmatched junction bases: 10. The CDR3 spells CASRYLRTGGGETQYF. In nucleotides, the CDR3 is TGTGCCAGCAGGTATCTAAGGACAGGGGGCGGAGAGACCCAGTACTTC.

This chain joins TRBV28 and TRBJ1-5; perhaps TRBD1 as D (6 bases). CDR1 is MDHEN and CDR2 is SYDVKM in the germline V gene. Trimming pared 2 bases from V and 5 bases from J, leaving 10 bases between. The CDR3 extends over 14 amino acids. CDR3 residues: CASSLVQGDQPQHF. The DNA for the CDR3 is TGTGCCAGCAGTTTAGTACAGGGTGATCAGCCCCAGCATTTT.

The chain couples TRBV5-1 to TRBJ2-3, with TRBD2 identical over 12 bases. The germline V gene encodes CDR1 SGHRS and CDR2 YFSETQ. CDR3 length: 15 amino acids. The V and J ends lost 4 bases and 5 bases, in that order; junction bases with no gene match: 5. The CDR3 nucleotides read TGCGCCAGCAGCCGATCGACTAGCGGGGGAGATACGCAGTATTTT. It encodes CASSRSTSGGDTQYF.

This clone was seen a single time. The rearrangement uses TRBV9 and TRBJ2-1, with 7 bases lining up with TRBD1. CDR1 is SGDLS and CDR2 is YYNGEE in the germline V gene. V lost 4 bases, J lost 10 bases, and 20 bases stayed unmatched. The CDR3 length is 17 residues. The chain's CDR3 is CASSPEDRPTPNSEQFF. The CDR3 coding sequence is TGTGCCAGCAGCCCGGAGGACAGGCCAACCCCCAACTCCGAGCAGTTCTTC.

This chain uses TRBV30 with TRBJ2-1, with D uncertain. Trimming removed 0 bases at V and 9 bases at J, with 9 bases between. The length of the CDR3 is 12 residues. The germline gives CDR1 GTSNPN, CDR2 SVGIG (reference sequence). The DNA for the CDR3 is TGTGCCTGGAGTGTAGGCGGCGGTGAGCAGTTCTTC. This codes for CAWSVGGGEQFF.

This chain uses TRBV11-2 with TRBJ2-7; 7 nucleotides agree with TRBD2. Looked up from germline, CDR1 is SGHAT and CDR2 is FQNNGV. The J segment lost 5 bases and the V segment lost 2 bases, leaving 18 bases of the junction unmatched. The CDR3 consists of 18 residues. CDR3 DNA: TGTGCCAGCAGCTTACTTTTCCGCCGGGAGGCGGGTACGGACGAGCAGTACTTC. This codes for CASSLLFRREAGTDEQYF.

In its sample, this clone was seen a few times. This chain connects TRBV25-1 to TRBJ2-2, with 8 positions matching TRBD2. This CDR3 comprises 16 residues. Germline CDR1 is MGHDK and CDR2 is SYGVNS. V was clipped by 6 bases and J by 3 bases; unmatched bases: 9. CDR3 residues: CASRGTGGRDTGELFF. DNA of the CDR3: TGTGCCAGCAGGGGCACGGGGGGGCGGGACACCGGGGAGCTGTTTTTT.

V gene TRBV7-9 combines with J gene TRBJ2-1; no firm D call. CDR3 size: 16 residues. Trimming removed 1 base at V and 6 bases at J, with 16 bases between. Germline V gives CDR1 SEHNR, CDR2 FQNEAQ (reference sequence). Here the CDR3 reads CASSLGSLGLLNEQFF. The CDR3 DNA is TGTGCCAGCAGCTTAGGTTCCCTAGGCCTCCTCAATGAGCAGTTCTTC.

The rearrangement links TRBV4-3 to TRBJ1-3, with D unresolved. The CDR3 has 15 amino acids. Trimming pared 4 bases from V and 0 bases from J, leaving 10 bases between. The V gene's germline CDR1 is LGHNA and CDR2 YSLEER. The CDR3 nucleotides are TGCGCCAGCAGCCCGTACAGTGGCTCTGGAAACACCATATATTTT. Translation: CASSPYSGSGNTIYF.

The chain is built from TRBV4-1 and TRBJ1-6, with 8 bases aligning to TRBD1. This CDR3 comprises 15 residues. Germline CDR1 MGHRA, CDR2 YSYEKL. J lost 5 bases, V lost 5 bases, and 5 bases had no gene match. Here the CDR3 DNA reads TGCGCCAGCAGCACTCTGGACAGGGATAATTCACCCCTCCACTTT. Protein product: CASSTLDRDNSPLHF.

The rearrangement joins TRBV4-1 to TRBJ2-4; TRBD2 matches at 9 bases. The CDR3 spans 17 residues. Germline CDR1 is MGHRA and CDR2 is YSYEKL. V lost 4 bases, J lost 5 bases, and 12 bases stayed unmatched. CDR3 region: CASSPYPREGFENIQYF. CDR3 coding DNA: TGCGCCAGCAGCCCCTATCCGCGGGAGGGTTTCGAAAACATTCAGTACTTC.

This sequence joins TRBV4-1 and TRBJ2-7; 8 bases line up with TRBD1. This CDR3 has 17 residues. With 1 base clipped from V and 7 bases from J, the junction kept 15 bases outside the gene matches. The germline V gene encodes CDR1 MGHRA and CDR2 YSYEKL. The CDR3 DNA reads TGCGCCAGCAGCCAAGTCCCGCCAGGGGGCCTTCCTTTTGAGCAGTACTTC. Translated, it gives CASSQVPPGGLPFEQYF.

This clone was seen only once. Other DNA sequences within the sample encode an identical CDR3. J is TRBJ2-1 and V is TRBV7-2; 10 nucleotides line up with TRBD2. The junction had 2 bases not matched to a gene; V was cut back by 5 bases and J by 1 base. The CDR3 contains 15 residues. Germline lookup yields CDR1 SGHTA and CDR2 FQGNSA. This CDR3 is CASSLSGGSYNEQFF. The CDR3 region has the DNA TGTGCCAGCAGCCTTAGCGGGGGGTCCTACAATGAGCAGTTCTTC.

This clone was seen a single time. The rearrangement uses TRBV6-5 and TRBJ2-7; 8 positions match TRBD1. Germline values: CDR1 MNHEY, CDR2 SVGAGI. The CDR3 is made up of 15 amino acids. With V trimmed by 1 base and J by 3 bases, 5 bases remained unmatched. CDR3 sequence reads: CASSYFAGGGYEQYF. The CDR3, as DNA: TGTGCCAGCAGTTACTTTGCAGGGGGCGGCTACGAGCAGTACTTC.

The chain's CDR3 is CASSLASGRPDTQYF. CDR3 nucleotide sequence: TGTGCCAGCAGTCTGGCTAGCGGGAGACCTGATACGCAGTATTTT. The chain employs TRBV6-5 and TRBJ2-3, with 10 bases matching TRBD2. The CDR3 covers 15 residues. Losses at the gene ends were 5 bases for V and 6 bases for J; bases not matched to a gene: 8. Germline V gene sequence: CDR1 MNHEY, CDR2 SVGAGI.

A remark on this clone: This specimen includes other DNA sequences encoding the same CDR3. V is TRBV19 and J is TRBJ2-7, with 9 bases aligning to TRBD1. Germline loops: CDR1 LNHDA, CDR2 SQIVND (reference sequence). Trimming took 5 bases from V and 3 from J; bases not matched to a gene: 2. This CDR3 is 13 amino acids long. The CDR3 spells CASSRDRDYEQYF. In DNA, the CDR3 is TGTGCCAGTAGTCGGGACAGGGACTACGAGCAGTACTTC.

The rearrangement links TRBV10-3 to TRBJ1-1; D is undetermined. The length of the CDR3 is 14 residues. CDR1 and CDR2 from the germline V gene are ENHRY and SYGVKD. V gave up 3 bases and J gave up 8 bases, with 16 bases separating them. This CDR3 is CAISDGEFSGEAFF. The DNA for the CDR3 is TGTGCCATCAGTGATGGGGAGTTTAGCGGAGAAGCTTTCTTT.

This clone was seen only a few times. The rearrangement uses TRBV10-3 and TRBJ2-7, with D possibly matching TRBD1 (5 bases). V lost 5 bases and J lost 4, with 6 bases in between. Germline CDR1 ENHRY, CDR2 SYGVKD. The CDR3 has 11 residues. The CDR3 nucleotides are TGTGCCATCAGTCCAGGGTACGAGCAGTACTTC. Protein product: CAISPGYEQYF.

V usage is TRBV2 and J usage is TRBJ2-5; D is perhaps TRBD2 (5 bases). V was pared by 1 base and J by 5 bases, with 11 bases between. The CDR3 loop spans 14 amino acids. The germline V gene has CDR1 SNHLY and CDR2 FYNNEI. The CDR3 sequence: CASSEGLSGETQYF. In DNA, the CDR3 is TGTGCCAGCAGTGAAGGACTATCCGGGGAGACCCAGTACTTC.

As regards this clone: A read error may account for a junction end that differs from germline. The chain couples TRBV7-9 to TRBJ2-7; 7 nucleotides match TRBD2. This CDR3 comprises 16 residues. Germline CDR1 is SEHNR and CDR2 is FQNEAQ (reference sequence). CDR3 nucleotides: TGTTCCAGCAGCCAACACGCGGGGGTGATGGCCTACGAGCAGTACTTC. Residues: CSSSQHAGVMAYEQYF.

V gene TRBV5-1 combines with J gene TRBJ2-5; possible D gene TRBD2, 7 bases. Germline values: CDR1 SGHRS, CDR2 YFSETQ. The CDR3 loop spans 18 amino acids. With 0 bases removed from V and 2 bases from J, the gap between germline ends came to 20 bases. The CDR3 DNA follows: TGCGCCAGCAGCTTGGATTTTGTCGGGGGGCGGCCTCAAGAGACCCAGTACTTC. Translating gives CASSLDFVGGRPQETQYF.

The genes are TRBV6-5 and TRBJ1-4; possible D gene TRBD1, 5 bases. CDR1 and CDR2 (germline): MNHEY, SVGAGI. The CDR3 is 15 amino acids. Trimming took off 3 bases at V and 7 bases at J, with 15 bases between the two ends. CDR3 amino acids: CASSYRRGEGEKLFF. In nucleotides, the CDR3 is TGTGCCAGCAGTTATCGTCGGGGGGAGGGTGAAAAACTGTTTTTT.

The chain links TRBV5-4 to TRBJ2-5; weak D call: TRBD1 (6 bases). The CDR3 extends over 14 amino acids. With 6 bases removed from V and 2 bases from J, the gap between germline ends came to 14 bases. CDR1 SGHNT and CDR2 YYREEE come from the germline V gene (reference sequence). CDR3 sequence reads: CASTQGQTQETQYF. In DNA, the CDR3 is TGTGCCAGCACCCAAGGACAGACACAAGAGACCCAGTACTTC. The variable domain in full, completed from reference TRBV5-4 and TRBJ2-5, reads ETGVTQSPTHLIKTRGQQVTLRCSSQSGHNTVSWYQQALGQGPQFIFQYYREEENGRGNFPPRFSGLQFPNYSSELNVNALELDDSALYLCASTQGQTQETQYFGPGTRLLVL.

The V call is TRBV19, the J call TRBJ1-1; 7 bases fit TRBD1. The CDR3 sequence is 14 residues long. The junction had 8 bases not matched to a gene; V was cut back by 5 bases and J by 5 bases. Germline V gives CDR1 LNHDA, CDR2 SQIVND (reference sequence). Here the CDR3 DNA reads TGTGCCAGTAGTCATCCGACAGGGTTGACTGAAGCTTTCTTT. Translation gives CASSHPTGLTEAFF.

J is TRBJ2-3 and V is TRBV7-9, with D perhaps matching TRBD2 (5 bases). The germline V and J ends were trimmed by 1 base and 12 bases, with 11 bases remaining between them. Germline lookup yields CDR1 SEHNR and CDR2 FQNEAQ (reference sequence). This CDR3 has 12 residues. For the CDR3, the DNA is TGTGCCAGCAGCTTAGTTCCTCCGGGACAGTATTTT. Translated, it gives CASSLVPPGQYF. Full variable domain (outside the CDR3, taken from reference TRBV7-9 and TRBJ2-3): DTGVSQNPRHKITKRGQNVTFRCDPISEHNRLYWYRQTLGQGPEFLTYFQNEAQLEKSRLLSDRFSAERPKGSFSTLEIQRTEQGDSAMYLCASSLVPPGQYFGPGTRLTVL.